The entry that follows covers one T cell receptor (beta chain) sequence. Its antigen is currently unknown. This CDR3 comprises 15 residues. CDR1 and CDR2 (germline): MNHEY, SMNVEV (reference sequence). The V segment lost 8 bases and the J segment 5 bases; nucleotides outside the gene matches: 11. These data are taken from a study of OX40 agonist ivuxolimab in advanced cancers. Across the study: Ivuxolimab doses were 0.01, 0.1, 0.3, 1.5, 3 or 10 mg/kg every 2 weeks. Partial responses were seen in three patients, one with hepatocellular carcinoma and two with cutaneous melanoma.

General study results and limits: Circulating CD4+ and CD8+ T cells showed clonal expansion by week 6 at 0.1 to 3.0 mg/kg. Among the lowest peripheral clonal expansion occurred in 0.1-3.0 mg/kg partial responders.

Here immunoSEQ multiplex PCR was the method, and the copy in TCRdb shows in-frame clones only, minus some. The repertoire has about 66,000 clones, 83% of them found once; the top ten carry around 2.5%. The specimen comprised CD4+ or CD8+ T cells sorted from blood, sampled in a trial of the OX40 agonist ivuxolimab. This sequence originates from an adult with an advanced solid tumor such as melanoma, head and neck, liver or kidney cancer. The chain uses TRBV27 and TRBJ2-1; 8 nucleotides match TRBD2. The CDR3 reads CASSIWRGANNEQFF. CDR3 in DNA: TGTGCCAGCTCGATATGGCGGGGGGCAAACAATGAGCAGTTCTTC.